This TCR beta chain was observed in a study of graft-versus-host responses after intestinal transplantation. Overall study: Multivisceral, liver-intestinal, or isolated intestinal transplants were performed in recipients. Anti-thymocyte globulin induction was given to all recipients, followed by tacrolimus and steroids for approximately three years. Study conclusions and caveats: Early post-transplant HvG declines were associated with peak circulating GvH clone levels.

Details on this clone: Its antigen is not identified.

Clones were read by immunoSEQ multiplex PCR, and TCRdb kept only the in-frame ones, dropping some. The sample yields approximately 92,000 clones, just over 90% seen once. This CDR3 comprises 15 residues. Germline values: CDR1 WSHSY, CDR2 SAAADI. V dropped 3 bases and J dropped 3; count of bases not matched to a gene: 4. The V call is TRBV10-2, the J call TRBJ2-7; 11 bases map to TRBD1. This receptor was identified in a human donor who received an intestinal transplant. Specimen: unstimulated CD8+ T cells sorted from spleen or lymph node cells, collected before intestinal transplant. The CDR3 coding sequence is TGCGCCAGCAGTGATGGGGGGACAGGGGGCTACGAGCAGTACTTC. It codes for CASSDGGTGGYEQYF.